The 2 T cell receptor beta chains below were found in one sample sequenced in a study of blood T cell repertoires in COVID-19. Profiling relied on immunoSEQ multiplex PCR, and the TCRdb table lists in-frame clones only, not all of them. This sample has approximately 270,000 clones, with 80% to 90% found just once. Sequencing was carried out using PBMCs or T cells enriched from blood (not recorded which). The receptors were gathered from a man aged 35 to 55 who had recovered from COVID-19.

This chain joins TRBV5-1 and TRBJ2-7; weak D call: TRBD1 (5 bases). The CDR3 loop spans 14 amino acids. The V and J ends lost 0 bases and 3 bases respectively, with 10 bases between them. Germline CDR1 and CDR2: SGHRS and YFSETQ. CDR3 DNA sequence: TGCGCCAGCAGCTTGGTTGCAGGGATCTACGAGCAGTACTTC. Translated, it gives CASSLVAGIYEQYF.

The chain couples TRBV18 to TRBJ1-2; D not certain. V lost 0 bases and J lost 8, with 13 bases in between. CDR1 and CDR2 from the germline V gene are KGHSH and LQKENI. The CDR3 runs to 14 residues. The CDR3 loop is CASSPPGADGGYTF. In DNA form, the CDR3 reads TGTGCCAGCTCACCACCAGGAGCCGACGGAGGCTACACCTTC. Complete variable domain (other parts from reference TRBV18 and TRBJ1-2): NAGVMQNPRHLVRRRGQEARLRCSPMKGHSHVYWYRQLPEEGLKFMVYLQKENIIDESGMPKERFSAEFPKEGPSILRIQQVVRGDSAAYFCASSPPGADGGYTFGSGTRLTVV.